The clone carrying this T cell receptor (beta chain) was counted only a few times. From germline, CDR1 is SEHNR and CDR2 FQNEAQ (reference sequence). The trim removed 4 bases at V and 6 bases at J, leaving 12 bases unmatched. The CDR3 extends over 17 amino acids. The record originates from a study of T-cell memory formation after mild COVID-19. TCRdb fed the 5' RACE reads into MiXCR, producing one record per CDR3 protein. The sample gives fewer than 450,000 distinct CDR3 sequences, 20% to 30% of which show up once; 7% to 9.5% is in the top ten. The chain carries TRBV7-9 and TRBJ1-1; TRBD1 matches 12 bases. Sequencing input: PBMCs or a T cell subset sorted from them (not recorded which). This TCR came from an adult woman who had mild COVID-19 (a few samples of this study predate the infection). Cell type and time point are not known. CDR3: CASSSPGQGAENPEAFF. Here the CDR3 DNA reads TGTGCCAGCAGCTCTCCGGGACAGGGGGCAGAAAACCCTGAAGCTTTCTTT.